This T cell receptor (beta chain) was recorded in a study of blood T cell repertoires in COVID-19 (dated by TCRdb to 2019 to 2021). Context from the whole study: Collaborator samples came from the United States, Italy and Spain and covered acute and convalescent phases of COVID-19. The prospective study material was composed of cDNA or gDNA derived from T cells, B-cell-depleted T cells, or PBMCs. The repertoires were released in a freely available public database meant as a resource for research on the immune response to SARS-CoV-2. Sample metadata almost always included a de-identified subject ID, COVID-19 status, age in years and sex. The dataset comprised deeply sampled blood TCRbeta repertoires from subjects exposed to, actively infected with, or recovered from COVID-19. Where available, HLA class I and class II types were obtained from metadata supplied by the sample provider rather than from assay-based typing. Samples came from the ongoing ImmuneRACE study (first 160 participants) plus 1,254 subjects from 6 global collaborators. The research as a whole found: The quantity of clinical and demographic metadata differed by source and by participant and was supplied without curation.

The immunoSEQ Assay, a bias-controlled multiplex PCR, was used to amplify TCRbeta CDR3 regions from genomic DNA. Under the source paper's analysis protocol: The number of nucleated cells in each sample was estimated from the amplification of reference gene primers within the assay. Sequence reads were collapsed and filtered to measure the absolute abundance of every unique TCRbeta CDR3 rearrangement. Productive Simpson clonality was computed per sample as the square root of Simpson's diversity index over productive rearrangements. TCRdb mirrors the immuneACCESS table, restricted to in-frame sequences. Some clones are absent from its copies; in checked studies, under half trace to an unresolved V gene, and the reason for the others is unknown. V, J and clone size are those of that table, while D and trimming were read from the DNA. Within this sample are approximately 200,000 clones, with 80% to 90% of them counted one time only. Jointly, the top ten make up 3.5% of the sample.

Relative to germline, V is missing 5 bases and J is missing 3 bases, with 7 bases of the junction outside any gene match. There are 16 amino acids in the CDR3, from cysteine to phenylalanine inclusive. Only the CDR3 region is kept as DNA, spanning 48 bases read in frame from base 1. From a lookup of the germline V gene, CDR1 and CDR2 are SGHTA and FQGTGA. Participants in the prospective study were aged about 18 to 95 years, lived in about two dozen United States geographic areas, and enrolled through a virtual design. Cohort assignment in the prospective study relied on participant-reported clinical history from a screening survey and a study questionnaire. Mobile phlebotomists in the prospective study collected whole blood, serum and a nasopharyngeal or oropharyngeal swab from every participant. Over a roughly 2-month period, participants in the prospective study had the option of providing additional blood draws and questionnaires. Before DNA extraction, prospective study blood samples were shipped either frozen or at room temperature.

A note on this clone: Its target antigen remains unknown. The sample holds no much larger clone one base away, and base qualities are not on file.

The material sequenced was PBMCs or T cells enriched from blood (not recorded which). The sequence was collected from a woman between 18 and 29 years old in a cohort exposed to, infected with or recovered from COVID-19 (not recorded which). The chain is made from TRBV7-3 and TRBJ2-3; TRBD1 aligns with 11 central bases. The DNA sequence is as follows: TGTGCCAGCAGCGTAGGCCGGGACAGGGGGACAGATACGCAGTATTTT. Its translation is CASSVGRDRGTDTQYF.